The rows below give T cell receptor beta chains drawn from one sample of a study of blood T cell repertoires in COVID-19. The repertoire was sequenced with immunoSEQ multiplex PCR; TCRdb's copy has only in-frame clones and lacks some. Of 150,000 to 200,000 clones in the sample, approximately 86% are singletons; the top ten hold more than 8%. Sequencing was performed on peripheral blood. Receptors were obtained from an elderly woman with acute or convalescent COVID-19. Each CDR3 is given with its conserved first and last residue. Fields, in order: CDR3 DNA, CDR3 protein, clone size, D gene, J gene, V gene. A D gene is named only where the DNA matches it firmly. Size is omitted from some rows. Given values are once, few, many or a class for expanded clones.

TGTGCCAGCAGATTGGACAGGGTTGACGGGGAGCTGTTTTTT,CASRLDRVDGELFF,NA,TRBD1,TRBJ2-2,TRBV6-5
TGTGCCAGCAGCCAAGTTCGGGGGGATACTGAAGCTTTCTTT,CASSQVRGDTEAFF,NA,NA,TRBJ1-1,TRBV3-1/TRBV3-2
TGTGCCAGCAGCTTGTCCCCCGGGGGTTATGGCTACACCTTC,CASSLSPGGYGYTF,NA,NA,TRBJ1-2,TRBV7-9
TGTGCCAGCAGCTCCCCCGGGACAGGGGTATACGAGCAGTACTTC,CASSSPGTGVYEQYF,NA,TRBD1,TRBJ2-7,TRBV5-4
TGTGCCAGCAGCCAAGATTCCGGACAGGCTGGGAAGGAGACCCAGTACTTC,CASSQDSGQAGKETQYF,NA,TRBD1,TRBJ2-5,TRBV4-2
TGTGCCAGCAGTTTAAAGTCAGGTCGGGAGACGTTCTTC,CASSLKSGRETFF,NA,NA,TRBJ2-1,TRBV12-3/TRBV12-4
TGTGCCAGCAGCTTAGTGGCCTACAGCTACTCTCCAGGGGGCTACACCTTC,CASSLVAYSYSPGGYTF,NA,NA,TRBJ1-2,TRBV11-2
TGCGCCAGCAGCCCTCAGACTAGCGGGATGGTTTACGAGCAGTACTTC,CASSPQTSGMVYEQYF,NA,TRBD2,TRBJ2-7,TRBV4-1
TGTGCCATCAGTGAGTCGGGTTGGGGTAGCGCCCACTACGAGCAGTACTTC,CAISESGWGSAHYEQYF,NA,NA,TRBJ2-7,TRBV10-3
TGTGCCAGCAGTGAGGGACAGGGGGCCTATGGCTACACCTTC,CASSEGQGAYGYTF,once,TRBD1,TRBJ1-2,TRBV25-1
TGCGCCAGCAGCCAAGCCTCCGGGAAGGTATATTTT,CASSQASGKVYF,NA,NA,TRBJ1-3,TRBV4-1
TGCGCCAGCAGTGAGAGGGGACTAGCGGACAATGAGCAGTTCTTC,CASSERGLADNEQFF,NA,TRBD2,TRBJ2-1,TRBV10-1
TGTGCCAGTCAACTAGCGGGGGTAAATGAGCAGTTCTTC,CASQLAGVNEQFF,NA,TRBD2,TRBJ2-1,TRBV3-1/TRBV3-2
TGTGCCAGCAGCTTGCGGGACACCTACAATGAGCAGTTCTTC,CASSLRDTYNEQFF,once,NA,TRBJ2-1,TRBV5-5
TGTGCCAGCAGTTACGAGCAGGGGGCGTACGAGCAGTACTTC,CASSYEQGAYEQYF,NA,TRBD1,TRBJ2-7,TRBV6-6
TGTGCCAGTCTCGGACAGCCATTTAGCAATCAGCCCCAGCATTTT,CASLGQPFSNQPQHF,NA,NA,TRBJ1-5,TRBV19
TGTGCCAGTAACCCTACTAGCGGACCTTACGAGCAGTACTTC,CASNPTSGPYEQYF,NA,TRBD2,TRBJ2-7,TRBV19
TGTGCCAGCAGGGAGGGCGCCGGCGGATCCCTCCACTTT,CASREGAGGSLHF,few,NA,TRBJ1-6,TRBV11-2
TGTGCCAGCAGCCAGCGGGGGAGGGTTGGGCAAGAGACCCAGTACTTC,CASSQRGRVGQETQYF,NA,TRBD2,TRBJ2-5,TRBV3-1/TRBV3-2
TGTGCCAGCATCCATCCCCAGACAGATACGCAGTATTTT,CASIHPQTDTQYF,NA,NA,TRBJ2-3,TRBV12-3/TRBV12-4
TGTGCCAGTAGTATAGCGGGCGGGCTTAACACCGGGGAGCTGTTTTTT,CASSIAGGLNTGELFF,NA,NA,TRBJ2-2,TRBV19
TGTGCCAGCATCTCGAGGCCAGAGCAGTTCTTC,CASISRPEQFF,NA,NA,TRBJ2-1,TRBV11-3
TGCGCCAGCAGCATGGACGGTTACGAGCAGTACTTC,CASSMDGYEQYF,NA,NA,TRBJ2-7,TRBV5-1
TGTGCCAGCAGCCCCTCGGAGACTAGCTTATACTTC,CASSPSETSLYF,NA,TRBD2,TRBJ2-7,TRBV6-6
TGTGCCAGCACTGGGGAGCTGTTTTTT,CASTGELFF,NA,NA,TRBJ2-2,TRBV21-1
TGTGCCAGCAGCTTCCTCTCGGAGACTAGCACAGATACGCAGTATTTT,CASSFLSETSTDTQYF,NA,NA,TRBJ2-3,TRBV7-6
TGTGCCAGCAGCCGCGGGGGGGCGAGTGGTGAGACCCAGTACTTC,CASSRGGASGETQYF,NA,TRBD2,TRBJ2-5,TRBV14
TGTGCCAGCAGCCCATGGGGGGGGGCGGGCACAGATACGCAGTATTTT,CASSPWGGAGTDTQYF,once,NA,TRBJ2-3,TRBV5-4
TGCGCCAGCAGCTTCGGGGGCGAGCAGTACTTC,CASSFGGEQYF,NA,NA,TRBJ2-7,TRBV5-1
TGTGCCAGCGAGGGTGGCATCTACAATGAGCAGTTCTTC,CASEGGIYNEQFF,NA,NA,TRBJ2-1,TRBV2
TGTGCCAGCAGCCAAACCGGACAGTTTAACTATGGCTACACCTTC,CASSQTGQFNYGYTF,NA,NA,TRBJ1-2,TRBV7-2
TGTGCCAGCTCACCGACCGGGACTAGCGTAGATACGCAGTATTTT,CASSPTGTSVDTQYF,once,TRBD2,TRBJ2-3,TRBV18
TGTGCCAGCAGCTTCGAGGGCGCAACTAATGAAAAACTGTTTTTT,CASSFEGATNEKLFF,NA,NA,TRBJ1-4,TRBV2
TGTGCCAGAAGCTGGGGACAGCCGAACACTGAAGCTTTCTTT,CARSWGQPNTEAFF,NA,TRBD1,TRBJ1-1,TRBV5-3
TGCGCCAGCAGCTCGACAGGACTCTCTGGAAACACCATATATTTT,CASSSTGLSGNTIYF,few,NA,TRBJ1-3,TRBV5-1
TGTGCCAGCAGCGCCCTCGCCGGGACAGGGTACTACGAGCAGTACTTC,CASSALAGTGYYEQYF,NA,TRBD1,TRBJ2-7,TRBV7-9
TGTGCCACCAGTGACCCGGGACTCGGAGCTTTCTTT,CATSDPGLGAFF,NA,NA,TRBJ1-1,TRBV24-1
TGCGCCAGCAGCTTCGGGGTCAGGGGAAGCTCTGAAGCTTTCTTT,CASSFGVRGSSEAFF,NA,NA,TRBJ1-1,TRBV5-1
TGTGCCAGCAGCCTGGACAGGGAGAGTAGGTACACTGAAGCTTTCTTT,CASSLDRESRYTEAFF,NA,TRBD1,TRBJ1-1,TRBV7-9
TGTGCCAGCAGCCCCACTCAAGCGGGAGGCAGTGGCAATGAGCAGTTCTTC,CASSPTQAGGSGNEQFF,NA,TRBD2,TRBJ2-1,TRBV7-3
TGTGCCAGCAGTGATGGACTAGCGGGGGCCCGGAGGGATGAGCAGTTCTTC,CASSDGLAGARRDEQFF,NA,TRBD2,TRBJ2-1,TRBV2
TGTGCCAGCAGCTCAGGGCCACTGGGGAGCAATCAGCCCCAGCATTTT,CASSSGPLGSNQPQHF,NA,NA,TRBJ1-5,TRBV7-8